This T cell receptor beta chain appears in the sequencing data of a study of T cells in Graves' hyperthyroidism and ophthalmopathy. Trimming removed 11 bases from V and 1 base from J, with 14 bases in between. This CDR3 has 13 residues. The CDR3 regions of TCR beta were amplified from RNA transcripts. HTBI primers were used for first-round RT-PCR of the TCR CDR3. Via MiXCR, TCRdb re-called the multiplex PCR reads, giving one row per CDR3 protein. This table has almost 500,000 distinct CDR3 sequences, 22% appearing once. PBMCs stemmed from 10 ml fresh peripheral blood. Sequencing was performed on blood. The origin of this receptor is a woman between 70 and 85 years old with Graves' ophthalmopathy. The chain recombines TRBV12-3 or TRBV12-4 with TRBJ1-1, with TRBD1 as a possible D gene (5 bases). The CDR3 is CAGGGSENTEAFF. CDR3 DNA sequence: TGTGCCGGGGGGGGGAGTGAGAACACTGAAGCTTTCTTT.